This T cell receptor (beta chain) was observed in a study of cytomegalovirus exposure and HLA in healthy donors. Use of 60 Vbeta and 13 Jbeta primers characterized the PCR. This table comes from immunoSEQ multiplex PCR, and its TCRdb copy is limited to in-frame clones, with some not included. The profile shows 120,000 or so clones, 81% of them singletons. This CDR3 is built from 16 residues. Looked up from germline, CDR1 is LNHDA and CDR2 is SQIVND (reference sequence). Trimming pared 1 base from V and 8 bases from J, leaving 17 bases between. A note on this clone: Its target is not known.

Study-wide results and caveats: TCR sequences were mostly rare, though some public TCRs occurred in many donors. Previously analyzed data showed that most TCR beta V segments were productive at a frequency of about 90% or about 30%.

Healthy bone marrow donors made up the cohort. This TCR was sampled from a man in his late teens or twenties in good health and CMV-seropositive. Input material: PBMCs. The chain carries TRBV19 and TRBJ1-4, with D perhaps matching TRBD1 (5 bases). The CDR3 coding sequence is TGTGCCAGTAGTATAGGTTGGGGCACGAGGACCGAAAAACTGTTTTTT. It specifies CASSIGWGTRTEKLFF.